These 8 T cell receptor beta chains were sequenced from one sample in a study of patients and donors after allogeneic stem cell transplantation. TCRdb re-called the RT-PCR reads through MiXCR, storing one row per CDR3 protein. Altogether some 230,000 distinct CDR3 sequences are present, roughly an eighth being singletons, with the ten largest covering 11%. Source material: blood, either unsorted or a sorted T cell fraction (not recorded which). Source of these receptors: a human donor who was either an allogeneic HSCT recipient or a stem cell or donor lymphocyte infusion donor (not recorded which). It is not recorded whose cells these are; they may come from a transplant donor.

This chain uses TRBV5-5 with TRBJ2-2; the match to TRBD2 covers 7 bases. J was trimmed by 6 bases and V by 2 bases; bases with no gene match: 7. This CDR3 spans 15 amino acids. CDR1 is SGHKS, CDR2 YYEKEE, per germline (reference sequence). CDR3 sequence reads: CASSLLAGRAGELFF. CDR3 coding DNA: TGTGCCAGCAGCTTACTCGCAGGGAGGGCCGGGGAGCTGTTTTTT.

V gene TRBV23-1 combines with J gene TRBJ1-5; 7 nucleotides line up with TRBD1. TRBV23-1 is identified as an open reading frame with a role that is uncertain. Trimming took 1 base from V and 6 from J; bases not matched to a gene: 9. The CDR3 is 16 residues long. The CDR3 here is CASSQWPGQVFQPQHF. The CDR3 DNA sequence: TGCGCCAGCAGTCAATGGCCCGGACAGGTCTTTCAGCCCCAGCATTTT.

This clonotype was seen more than once but under ten times. V gene TRBV6-1 combines with J gene TRBJ2-3, with 7 bases lining up with TRBD1. Unmatched junction bases numbered 11, after V lost 6 bases and J lost 2 bases. The CDR3 is 16 amino acids. Germline V gives CDR1 MNHNS, CDR2 SASEGT. The CDR3 loop reads CASSRFTGTDTDTQYF. CDR3 nucleotide sequence: TGTGCCAGCAGCCGGTTTACCGGGACAGACACAGATACGCAGTATTTT.

The chain combines TRBV3-1 with TRBJ2-1; D not resolved. Germline values: CDR1 LGHDT, CDR2 YNNKEL (reference sequence). The CDR3 is 11 residues long. V was clipped by 4 bases and J by 10 bases, with 8 bases between them. CDR3 in amino acids: CASSRALEQFF. The CDR3 DNA follows: TGTGCCAGCAGCCGGGCACTCGAGCAGTTCTTC.

This clonotype came up a few times. The chain employs TRBV7-6 and TRBJ2-6; 9 bases line up with TRBD1. Germline trimming cut 6 bases from V and 0 bases from J; bases unmatched to any gene: 9. This CDR3 contains 18 residues. In germline, CDR1 is SGHVS, CDR2 FNYEAQ. CDR3 sequence (DNA): TGTGCCAGCAGTCCCCGGGACAGGGTTAGCTCTGGGGCCAACGTCCTGACTTTC. Protein product: CASSPRDRVSSGANVLTF.

The gene calls are TRBV28 and TRBJ1-1; D is possibly TRBD1 (5 bases). CDR1 is MDHEN, CDR2 SYDVKM, per germline. The CDR3 covers 12 residues. Trimming took off 5 bases at V and 3 bases at J, with 7 bases between the two ends. The DNA of the CDR3 is TGTGCCAGCAGTCAACAGGACACTGAAGCTTTCTTT. It codes for CASSQQDTEAFF.

CDR3 sequence (DNA): TGTGCCAGTAGTACAACCTTGACGGACGCCTACGAGCAGTACTTC. Its translation: CASSTTLTDAYEQYF. The rearrangement joins TRBV19 to TRBJ2-7; no clear D gene. The V and J ends lost 4 bases and 2 bases respectively, with 15 bases between them. Germline V gene data show CDR1 as LNHDA and CDR2 as SQIVND (reference sequence). The CDR3 length is 15 residues.

Only a few counts were recorded for this clonotype. The chain is built from TRBV5-1 and TRBJ2-7; no reliable D call. V was shortened by 0 bases and J by 5 bases, with 12 bases between the two germline ends. This CDR3 is built from 14 residues. Per the germline V gene, CDR1 is SGHRS and CDR2 is YFSETQ. CDR3 DNA sequence: TGCGCCAGCAGCTTGGTAAGCCCTTGGGACGAGCAGTACTTC. Amino acid sequence: CASSLVSPWDEQYF.